This is a list of T cell receptor beta chains from one sample in a study of radiation and T cells in renal cell carcinoma. Generated by immunoSEQ multiplex PCR, the TCRdb table keeps only in-frame clones and is missing some. The sample shows over 30,000 clones, about 84% of them seen only once. The starting material was blood, obtained from a patient whose treatment included radiotherapy and nephrectomy. The receptor source for this set is a man in his 60s with renal cell carcinoma. The CDR3 runs from the conserved cysteine through the conserved F or W. A D gene is named only where the DNA matches it firmly. Clone size is given for some rows only: seen once, a few or many times, or a class if the clone is expanded.

j_call clone_size d_call v_call cdr3_nt cdr3_aa
TRBJ2-5 once NA TRBV7-2 TGTGCCAGCAGCTTTAGCAGGGAGGAGACCCAGTACTTC CASSFSREETQYF
TRBJ1-1 NA NA TRBV19 TGTGCCAGTAGTATAAGGGGATTGACTGAAGCTTTCTTT CASSIRGLTEAFF
TRBJ1-2 NA NA TRBV6-6 TGTGCCAGCAGTTACTTACTGGTCGGAGGGGTAGGTGGCTACACCTTC CASSYLLVGGVGGYTF
TRBJ1-1 NA NA TRBV9 TGTGCCAGCAGCGGGACGACAGGACTGAACACTGAAGCTTTCTTT CASSGTTGLNTEAFF
TRBJ2-1 NA TRBD2 TRBV30 TGTGCCTGGAGTCTTGGACTAGAGGTTGATGAGCAGTTCTTC CAWSLGLEVDEQFF
TRBJ2-3 NA TRBD2 TRBV11-2 TGTGCCAGCACCCTCGGGACTAGCCACCTCACAGATACGCAGTATTTT CASTLGTSHLTDTQYF
TRBJ1-4 NA TRBD1 TRBV30 TGTGCCTGCAGCTCCGGGACAGGGAGTTTGGGAGAAAAACTGTTTTTT CACSSGTGSLGEKLFF
TRBJ1-1 once TRBD1 TRBV2 TGTGCCAGCAGTTTCGAGACAGGGGGGAACACTGAAGCTTTCTTT CASSFETGGNTEAFF
TRBJ1-3 NA TRBD1 TRBV30 TGTGCCTGGAGTGGCCGGGACAGGGGGTTTGGAAACACCATATATTTT CAWSGRDRGFGNTIYF
TRBJ1-2 NA NA TRBV19 TGTGCCAGTAGTAATTTTGCGGCAGGGACCGACTATGGCTACACCTTC CASSNFAAGTDYGYTF
TRBJ2-1 NA TRBD2 TRBV5-1 TGCGCCAGCAGCACCGGGACTAGCGGGAGCTCCTACAATGAGCAGTTCTTC CASSTGTSGSSYNEQFF
TRBJ1-4 NA NA TRBV29-1 TGCAGCGCCGGTGGAACCACAGGAGCTAATGAAAAACTGTTTTTT CSAGGTTGANEKLFF
TRBJ2-3 once NA TRBV28 TGTGCCAGCGGATCCAGGGGACCCAATGGAGATACGCAGTATTTT CASGSRGPNGDTQYF
TRBJ1-1 NA NA TRBV27 TGTGCCAGCAGCCCTACGGCAGGGCGCATGAACACTGAAGCTTTCTTT CASSPTAGRMNTEAFF
TRBJ2-5 NA TRBD2 TRBV4-1 TGCGCCAGCAGCTTGGGAGCGGGAGGCTCCCAAGAGACCCAGTACTTC CASSLGAGGSQETQYF
TRBJ1-2 few NA TRBV5-1 TGCGCCAGCAGCTTGGATTCGGCAGGGAACTATGGCTACACCTTC CASSLDSAGNYGYTF
TRBJ1-1 NA NA TRBV18 TGTGCCAGCTCACCCTCCCAGGGGAGGTTGGGCACTGAAGCTTTCTTT CASSPSQGRLGTEAFF
TRBJ2-2 NA NA TRBV13 TGTGCCAGCAGCATATTCGTTAAGGCCGGGGAGCTGTTTTTT CASSIFVKAGELFF
TRBJ2-7 NA TRBD2 TRBV4-3 TGCGCCAGCAGCCAAGATCGACTAGCGGGAAACTCCTACGAGCAGTACTTC CASSQDRLAGNSYEQYF